This T cell receptor (beta chain) was sequenced for a study of blood T cells in healthy people across ages. Through a sample-barcoded 5' primer and a J-beta primer mix, a second PCR was run for roughly 6 to 12 cycles. Each cDNA was tagged by a template-switch adaptor containing 12 random nucleotides. TCRdb fed the 5' RACE reads into MiXCR, producing one record per CDR3 protein. The sample carries about 1.6 million distinct CDR3 sequences, roughly a third recorded once. Germline CDR1 reads MDHEN; CDR2 reads SYDVKM. This CDR3 has 15 amino acids. Regarding this clonotype: Its antigen is undetermined. A read error may account for a junction end that differs from germline.

Overall study results and limits: Estimates drawn from one million T cells were deemed to understate diversity. A roughly linear fall in TCR beta diversity per million T cells was seen with increasing age. Donor CMV status was unknown, possibly confounding expanded clonotype changes.

The TCR comes from a woman in her twenties or thirties in good health. The chain joins TRBV28 to TRBJ2-1, with D possibly being TRBD2 (6 bases). The sample taken for sequencing was blood. DNA for the CDR3: TGTGCCGGCAGGCTTTCTAGCGCCTCCTACAATGAGCAGTTCTTC. It translates to CAGRLSSASYNEQFF.